This T cell receptor (beta chain) comes out of a study of response to subunit inactivated influenza vaccine. This clonotype was counted between two and nine times. TCRdb used MiXCR to reprocess the RT-PCR reads, holding one entry per CDR3 protein. Of 500,000 to 600,000 distinct CDR3 sequences detected, 14% appear once; the ten largest clones hold around 10%. V was pared by 6 bases and J by 8 bases, with 16 bases between. CDR3 length: 13 residues. The sequence came from a man aged 45-65 years who received an inactivated influenza vaccine. The sample in question was PBMCs from blood, obtained approximately 13 days after vaccination. The V gene is TRBV12-3 or TRBV12-4, the J gene TRBJ1-2; TRBD1 might be the D (5 bases). CDR3 in amino acids: CASSLTRDGGYTF. Written as DNA, the CDR3 is TGTGCCAGCAGCCTAACGAGGGACGGCGGCTACACCTTC.